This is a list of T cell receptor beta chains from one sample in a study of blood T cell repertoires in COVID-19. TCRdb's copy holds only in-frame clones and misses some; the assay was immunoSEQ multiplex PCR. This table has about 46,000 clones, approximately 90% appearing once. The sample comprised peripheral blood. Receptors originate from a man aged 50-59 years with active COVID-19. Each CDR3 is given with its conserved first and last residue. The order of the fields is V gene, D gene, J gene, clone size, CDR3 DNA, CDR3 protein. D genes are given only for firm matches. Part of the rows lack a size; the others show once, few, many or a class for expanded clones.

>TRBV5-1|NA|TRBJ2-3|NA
TGCGCCAGCAGCTCGGGAGTTGGCACAGATACGCAGTATTTT
CASSSGVGTDTQYF
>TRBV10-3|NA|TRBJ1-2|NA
TGTGCCATCAGTCAGCCGGGGATTGACTATGGCTACACCTTC
CAISQPGIDYGYTF
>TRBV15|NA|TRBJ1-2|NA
TGTGCCACCAGCAGAGCTAGCTCCGCCCCGCATGGCTACACCTTC
CATSRASSAPHGYTF
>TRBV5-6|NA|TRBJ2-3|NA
TGTGCCAGCAGTTTCCTCCTGGCGGGACTCACAGATACGCAGTATTTT
CASSFLLAGLTDTQYF
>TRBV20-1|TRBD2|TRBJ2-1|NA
TGCAGTGCTAGTGTTACAGCGGGAGGTGGGAATGAGCAGTTCTTC
CSASVTAGGGNEQFF
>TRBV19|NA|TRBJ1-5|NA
TGTGCCAGTAGTGTCGGGATTTGGAGCAATCAGCCCCAGCATTTT
CASSVGIWSNQPQHF
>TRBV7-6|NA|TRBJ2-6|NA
TGTGCCAGCAGCTTAGCGAATCCGGCAGGGACTGGGGCCAACGTCCTGACTTTC
CASSLANPAGTGANVLTF
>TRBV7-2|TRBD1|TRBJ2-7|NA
TGTGCCAGCAGCCCCGACAGGGGCGTTATTCACGAGCAGTACTTC
CASSPDRGVIHEQYF
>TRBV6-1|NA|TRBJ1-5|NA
TGTGCCAGCAGTGAAGGGACACTTGGGTATTGGCCCCAGCATTTT
CASSEGTLGYWPQHF
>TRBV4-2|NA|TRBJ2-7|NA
TGTGCCAGCAGCCAAGGAGGTTACGAGCAGTACTTC
CASSQGGYEQYF
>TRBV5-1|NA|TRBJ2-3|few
TGCGCCAGCAGCTCGGACCGGGGGGATACGCAGTATTTT
CASSSDRGDTQYF
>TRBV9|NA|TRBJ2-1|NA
TGTGCCAGCAGCGTAGCCGGGAGTCACAATGAGCAGTTCTTC
CASSVAGSHNEQFF
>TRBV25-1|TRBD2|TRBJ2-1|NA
TGTGCCAGCAGTGATCCATCTAGCGGGAGTGTAAATGAGCAGTTCTTC
CASSDPSSGSVNEQFF
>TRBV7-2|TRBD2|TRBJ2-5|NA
TGTGCCAGCAGCTTATGGACTAGTGGGCAAGAGACCCAGTACTTC
CASSLWTSGQETQYF
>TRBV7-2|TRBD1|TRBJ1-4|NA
TGTGCCAGCAGCTCGCAGGGGGTCGGGGAAAAACTGTTTTTT
CASSSQGVGEKLFF
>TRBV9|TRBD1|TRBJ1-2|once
TGTGCCAGCAGCGACCCCGGGACAGGGCGGGGAGGCTACACCTTC
CASSDPGTGRGGYTF
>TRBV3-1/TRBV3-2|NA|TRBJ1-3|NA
TGTGCCAGCAGCCAAGCTACAGGACCTGGAAACACCATATATTTT
CASSQATGPGNTIYF
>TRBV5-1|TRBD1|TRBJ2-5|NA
TGCGCCAGCAGCAACAGGGGTGAGACCCAGTACTTC
CASSNRGETQYF
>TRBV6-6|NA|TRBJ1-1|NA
TGTGCCAGCAGCCAGCCGGGGGTTGGCACTGAAGCTTTCTTT
CASSQPGVGTEAFF
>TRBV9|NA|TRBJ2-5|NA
TGTGCCAGCAGCGTTGACGCCGGGTACCAAGAGACCCAGTACTTC
CASSVDAGYQETQYF